A selection of T cell receptor beta chains follows, all from one sample in a study of Graves' ophthalmopathy and Graves' hyperthyroidism. TCRdb re-called the multiplex PCR reads through MiXCR, storing one row per CDR3 protein. The sample holds 600,000 to 700,000 distinct CDR3 sequences, just over 40% seen once. Sequencing was done on a sample of peripheral blood. Every receptor here comes from an adult man with Graves' ophthalmopathy. The CDR3 runs from the conserved cysteine through the conserved F or W. Each record gives: V gene, J gene, clone size, D gene, CDR3 protein, CDR3 DNA. A D gene is named only where the DNA matches it firmly. Clone size, where shown, is once, few, many, or a class for clones that have expanded.

>TRBV25-1|TRBJ2-5|-|-
CASSENRGGPETQYF
TGTGCCAGCAGTGAAAACAGGGGGGGGCCGGAGACCCAGTACTTC
>TRBV27|TRBJ2-7|-|TRBD2
CASSLAGYGEQYF
TGTGCCAGCAGCTTAGCGGGGTATGGCGAGCAGTACTTC
>TRBV15|TRBJ1-5|many|-
CATSRDRIGFNQPQHF
TGTGCCACCAGCAGAGATCGAATCGGTTTCAATCAGCCCCAGCATTTT
>TRBV5-1|TRBJ2-2|-|TRBD1
CASSRQRTGGADTGELFF
TGCGCCAGCAGCCGTCAACGGACAGGGGGCGCCGACACCGGAGAGCTGTTTTTT
>TRBV25-1|TRBJ1-2|many|-
CASSERQSTRAYGYTF
TGTGCCAGCAGTGAGCGACAATCGACCAGGGCCTATGGCTACACCTTC
>TRBV12-3/TRBV12-4|TRBJ2-2|few|-
CASSLSPGLGAGELFF
TGTGCCAGCAGTCTCTCTCCCGGTTTGGGGGCCGGGGAGCTGTTTTTT
>TRBV25-1|TRBJ1-1|-|TRBD1
CASSPWTGGNRAEAFF
TGTGCCAGCTCACCCTGGACAGGGGGGAATAGGGCTGAAGCTTTCTTT
>TRBV24-1|TRBJ1-1|many|-
CATSGGATEAFF
TGTGCCACCAGTGGGGGAGCCACTGAAGCTTTCTTT
>TRBV29-1|TRBJ2-7|many|-
CSVVYEGRYEQYF
TGCAGCGTTGTTTATGAGGGACGATACGAGCAGTACTTC
>TRBV19|TRBJ2-7|many|TRBD2
CASSRPGLADPRSYEQYF
TGTGCCAGTAGTAGACCGGGACTAGCGGATCCCCGGTCCTACGAGCAGTACTTC
>TRBV6-1|TRBJ1-4|many|-
CATLDLKLFF
TGTGCCACCCTCGACTTAAAACTGTTTTTT
>TRBV7-9|TRBJ1-3|-|-
CASSGVGTEDNTIYF
TGTGCCAGCAGCGGGGTCGGGACGGAGGATAACACCATATATTTT
>TRBV4-1|TRBJ1-2|-|TRBD1
CASSQVLLAGGTGRYTF
TGCGCCAGCAGCCAAGTATTGCTGGCAGGGGGCACAGGGAGATACACCTTC
>TRBV20-1|TRBJ2-7|-|TRBD2
CSARAPGLEPYEQYF
TGCAGTGCTAGAGCCCCGGGACTAGAGCCCTACGAGCAGTACTTC
>TRBV9|TRBJ2-7|once|-
CASSQDLSYNEQYF
TGTGCCAGCAGCCAAGACCTCTCCTACAATGAGCAGTACTTC
>TRBV5-1|TRBJ1-6|-|-
CASGLEGGSGSPLHF
TGCGCCAGCGGCTTGGAAGGGGGGTCGGGTTCACCCCTCCACTTT
>TRBV2|TRBJ2-7|-|-
CANGPTRAEQYF
TGTGCCAACGGGCCTACTAGGGCCGAGCAGTACTTC
>TRBV7-9|TRBJ1-4|many|TRBD1
CASSPPQGALREKLFF
TGTGCCAGCAGCCCTCCCCAGGGGGCCTTGCGTGAAAAACTGTTTTTT
>TRBV2|TRBJ1-5|many|-
CASSPRPNQPQHF
TGTGCCAGCAGCCCTCGCCCGAATCAGCCCCAGCATTTT
>TRBV10-3|TRBJ2-3|few|-
CAISELGTDTQYF
TGTGCCATCAGTGAGTTGGGCACAGATACGCAGTATTTT